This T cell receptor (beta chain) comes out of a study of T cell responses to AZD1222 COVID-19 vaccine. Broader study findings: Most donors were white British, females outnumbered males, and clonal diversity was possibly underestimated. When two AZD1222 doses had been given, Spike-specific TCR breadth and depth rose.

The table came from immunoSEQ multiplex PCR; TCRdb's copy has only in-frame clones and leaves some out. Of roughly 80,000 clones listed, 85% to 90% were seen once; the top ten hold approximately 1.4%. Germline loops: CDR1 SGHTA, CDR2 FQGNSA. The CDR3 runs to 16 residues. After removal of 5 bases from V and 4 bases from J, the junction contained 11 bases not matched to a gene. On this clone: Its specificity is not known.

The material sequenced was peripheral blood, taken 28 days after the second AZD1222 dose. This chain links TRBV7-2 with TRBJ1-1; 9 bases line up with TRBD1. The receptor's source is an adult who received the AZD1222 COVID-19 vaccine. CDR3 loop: CASSTGTGLSGTEAFF. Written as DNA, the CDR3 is TGTGCCAGCAGCACCGGGACAGGGTTGTCGGGCACTGAAGCTTTCTTT.